The present T cell receptor (beta chain) was sequenced within a study of blood T cell repertoires in COVID-19. Across the study: Researchers got acute and convalescent COVID-19 samples from the United States, Italy and Spain. PBMCs, B-cell-depleted T cells, or T cells provided the cDNA or gDNA that made up the material.

This clone came up once. In germline, CDR1 is SGHRS, CDR2 YFSETQ. This CDR3 is built from 14 residues. The V and J ends lost 0 bases and 7 bases respectively, with 13 bases between them. Profiling relied on immunoSEQ multiplex PCR, and the TCRdb table lists in-frame clones only, not all of them. Here the sample spans some 180,000 clones, more than 70% being singletons. This receptor was taken from a man aged 45-60 years with COVID-19, enrolled during active disease. The chain combines TRBV5-1 with TRBJ1-1; D gene ambiguous. The sequenced sample was peripheral blood. CDR3 loop: CASSLESAPGEAFF. As DNA, the CDR3 is TGCGCCAGCAGCTTGGAGTCAGCCCCAGGTGAAGCTTTCTTT.